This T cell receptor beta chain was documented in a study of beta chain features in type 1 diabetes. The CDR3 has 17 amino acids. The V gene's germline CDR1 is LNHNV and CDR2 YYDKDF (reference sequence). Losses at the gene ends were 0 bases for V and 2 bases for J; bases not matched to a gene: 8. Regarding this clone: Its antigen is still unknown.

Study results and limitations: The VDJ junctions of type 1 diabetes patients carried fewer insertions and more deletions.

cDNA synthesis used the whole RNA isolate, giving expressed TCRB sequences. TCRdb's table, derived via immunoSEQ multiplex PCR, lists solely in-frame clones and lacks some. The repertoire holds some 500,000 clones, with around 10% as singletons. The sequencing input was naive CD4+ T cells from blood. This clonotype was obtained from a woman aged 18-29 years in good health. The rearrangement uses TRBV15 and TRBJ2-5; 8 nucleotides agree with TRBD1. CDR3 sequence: CATSRDRGTGEQETQYF. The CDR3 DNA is TGTGCCACCAGCAGAGATAGGGGGACAGGAGAACAAGAGACCCAGTACTTC.